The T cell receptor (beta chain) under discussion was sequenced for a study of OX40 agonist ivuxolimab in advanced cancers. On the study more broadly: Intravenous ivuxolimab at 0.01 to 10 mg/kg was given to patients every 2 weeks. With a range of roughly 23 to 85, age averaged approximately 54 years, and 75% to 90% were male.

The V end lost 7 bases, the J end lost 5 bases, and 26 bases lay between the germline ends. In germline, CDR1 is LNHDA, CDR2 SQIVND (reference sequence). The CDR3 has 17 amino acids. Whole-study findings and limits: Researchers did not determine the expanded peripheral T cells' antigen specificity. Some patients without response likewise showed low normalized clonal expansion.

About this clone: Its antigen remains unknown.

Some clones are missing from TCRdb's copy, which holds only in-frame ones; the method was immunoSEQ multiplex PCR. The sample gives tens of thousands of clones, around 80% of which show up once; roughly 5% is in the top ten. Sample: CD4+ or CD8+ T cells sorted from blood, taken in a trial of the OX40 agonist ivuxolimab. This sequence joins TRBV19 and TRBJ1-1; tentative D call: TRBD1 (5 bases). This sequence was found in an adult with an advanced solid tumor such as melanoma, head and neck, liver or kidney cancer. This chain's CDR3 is CASTPKGRGAVLTEAFF. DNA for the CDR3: TGTGCCAGTACCCCCAAGGGTAGGGGCGCGGTTTTGACTGAAGCTTTCTTT.